The sample holds a few counts of the clone carrying this TCR beta chain. Its matching antigen is unknown. Unique-molecular-identifier-tagged TCR beta cDNA libraries were used. One entry per CDR3 protein results from TCRdb running MiXCR on the PCR reads. Of some 450,000 distinct CDR3 sequences listed, 40% to 55% are singletons. The data were obtained in a study of post-analysis software for immune sequencing data. Study-wide results and caveats: Relative to controls, patients had about five TRBV segments at higher frequency, with TRBV5-6, TRBV5-1 and TRBV20-1 among these.

Germline CDR1 reads SQVTM; CDR2 reads ANQGSEA. This CDR3 spans 14 amino acids. Trimming took 5 bases from V and 0 from J, leaving 14 bases between them. J is TRBJ2-7 and V is TRBV29-1, with D possibly being TRBD2 (5 bases). Sequenced: blood. The clonotype comes from a girl under 18 with multiple sclerosis. The CDR3 sequence: CSVLGLRSSYEQYF. CDR3 nucleotides: TGCAGCGTTCTCGGACTGAGGAGCTCCTACGAGCAGTACTTC.